This T cell receptor (beta chain) was obtained from a study of CD8+ T cells in alopecia areata. The CDR3 consists of 15 residues. V dropped 5 bases and J dropped 3; count of bases not matched to a gene: 8. Germline V lookup: CDR1 MDHEN, CDR2 SYDVKM. There are a few counts of this clone. The authors extracted RNA and reverse transcribed it into cDNA as the sequencing template. Method: immunoSEQ multiplex PCR; TCRdb's copy keeps in-frame clones and lacks some. The table lists 100,000 to 130,000 clones, 55% to 75% of them singletons. The sequenced sample was CD8+ T cells sorted from blood. The TCR was taken from a human donor in good health. The V gene is TRBV28, the J gene TRBJ2-7, with 9 bases fitting TRBD1. Here the CDR3 DNA reads TGTGCCAGCAGTACCCCGGGACAGGGATTCTACGAGCAGTACTTC. Its translation is CASSTPGQGFYEQYF.